These 27 T cell receptor beta chains originate from one sample sequenced in a study of shared T cell receptors in the human thymus (dated by TCRdb to the early 2020s). Libraries came from the immunoSEQ multiplex PCR assay. TCRdb carries this immuneACCESS record with in-frame sequences only. Its versions omit some clonotypes, under half of them owing to an unresolved V gene in the studies checked, with the rest unexplained. Counted in this sample were approximately 490,000 clones; about 84% of them appeared once. The biggest ten clones account for more than 0.01% of the sample. This sample was also put to use in a study of human thymus T cells.

Sequenced: thymocytes. Receptors were obtained from a boy under three years old with a congenital heart defect. Donor details come from another sample of the same person, matched by shared clones.

The rearrangement links TRBV27 to TRBJ2-1; 10 bases fit TRBD2. The CDR3 extends over 16 amino acids. The germline V gene has CDR1 MNHEY and CDR2 SMNVEV (reference sequence). V lost 2 bases to trimming and J lost 8 bases; unmatched junction nucleotides: 9. CDR3 amino acids: CASSLEGSGRRDEQFF. The CDR3 coding sequence is TGTGCCAGCAGTTTAGAAGGTAGCGGGAGGAGGGATGAGCAGTTCTTC.

This clone was seen a few times. This sequence joins TRBV6-1 and TRBJ2-3; possibly TRBD2 for D (6 bases). Germline assignment: CDR1 MNHNS and CDR2 SASEGT. The ends were cut back, 7 bases at V and 5 bases at J, with 10 bases in the middle. The CDR3 extends over 12 amino acids. CDR3 coding DNA: TGTGCCAGCACCGTGGGGGGAGATACGCAGTATTTT. This sequence encodes CASTVGGDTQYF.

The chain has TRBV5-1 and TRBJ2-1, with 16 positions matching TRBD2. The CDR3 loop spans 16 amino acids. Trimming removed 3 bases from V and 10 bases from J; junction bases left unmatched: 7. Germline V gene sequence: CDR1 SGHRS, CDR2 YFSETQ. CDR3 sequence reads: CASSWGLAGGRGEQFF. The CDR3 DNA follows: TGCGCCAGCAGCTGGGGACTAGCGGGAGGGCGGGGGGAGCAGTTCTTC.

V is TRBV6-4 and J is TRBJ1-5; D is unresolved. V gave up 3 bases and J gave up 1 base, with 7 bases separating them. Germline lookup yields CDR1 MRHNA and CDR2 SNTAGT. The CDR3 totals 14 residues. The CDR3 DNA reads TGTGCCAGCAGTGATGAGGGAAGCAATCAGCCCCAGCATTTT. Translated, it gives CASSDEGSNQPQHF.

CDR3 loop: CASSSGTTTYEQYF. The CDR3 DNA sequence: TGTGCCAGCAGCTCGGGGACTACAACCTACGAGCAGTACTTC. The V call is TRBV12-1, the J call TRBJ2-7; the DNA was not compared with TRBD2, the D call given in the table. TRBV12-1 is labeled a pseudogene. This CDR3 has 14 amino acids.

The V call is TRBV7-2, the J call TRBJ2-3; 15 bases match TRBD2. J was trimmed by 7 bases and V by 3 bases; bases with no gene match: 8. The germline CDR1 and CDR2 sequences are SGHTA and FQGNSA. The CDR3 has 17 amino acids. The CDR3 spells CASSFGTSGRWGYTQYF. In DNA, the CDR3 is TGTGCCAGCAGCTTCGGGACTAGCGGGAGGTGGGGATATACGCAGTATTTT.

This sequence joins TRBV10-3 and TRBJ2-3, with 8 positions matching TRBD2. Germline V lookup: CDR1 ENHRY, CDR2 SYGVKD. This CDR3 is 12 amino acids long. CDR3 sequence: CAAGASTDTQYF. The CDR3 nucleotides are TGTGCAGCGGGGGCTAGCACAGATACGCAGTATTTT.

This clone was observed once. V is TRBV7-9 and J is TRBJ2-1, with a weak D call TRBD1 (6 bases). Germline CDR1 SEHNR, CDR2 FQNEAQ (reference sequence). V lost 6 bases to trimming and J lost 7 bases, with 25 bases between them. CDR3 length equals 17 residues. CDR3 sequence: CASSRSGGHNQGNEQFF. The CDR3, as DNA: TGTGCCAGCAGTCGTAGTGGGGGACACAATCAGGGTAATGAGCAGTTCTTC.

Turning to this clone: Different DNA sequences within this sample yield the same CDR3. The gene calls are TRBV14 and TRBJ1-1, with D possibly matching TRBD1 (5 bases). V was pared by 6 bases and J by 0 bases, with 8 bases between. The CDR3 length is 13 residues. Germline values: CDR1 SGHDN, CDR2 FVKESK. In nucleotides, the CDR3 is TGTGCCAGCAGAAGACAGTTGAACACTGAAGCTTTCTTT. This encodes CASRRQLNTEAFF.

The CDR3 DNA follows: TGTGCCAGCAGTTACTCGATATCAGGGAAAGCTTTCTTT. It codes for CASSYSISGKAFF. V and J are TRBV6-6 and TRBJ1-1, with a possible D match to TRBD1 (5 bases). V was pared by 0 bases and J by 9 bases, with 11 bases between. Germline lookup yields CDR1 MNHNY and CDR2 SVGAGI (reference sequence). CDR3 length: 13 amino acids.

Only a few counts were recorded for this clone. The chain combines TRBV5-4 with TRBJ1-4; D is perhaps TRBD1 (5 bases). CDR1 is SGHNT, CDR2 YYREEE, per germline (reference sequence). With 4 bases removed from V and 5 bases from J, the gap between germline ends came to 9 bases. The CDR3 totals 13 residues. The CDR3 reads CASSTRQNEKLFF. The CDR3 DNA reads TGTGCCAGCAGCACCAGACAGAATGAAAAACTGTTTTTT.

The chain carries TRBV6-5 and TRBJ2-7, with 7 bases matching TRBD1. The CDR3 extends over 16 amino acids. Germline CDR1 and CDR2: MNHEY and SVGAGI. Unmatched junction bases numbered 9, after V lost 0 bases and J lost 4 bases. The CDR3 DNA sequence: TGTGCCAGCAGTTACTCGAGAACAGGGGCCCCATACGAGCAGTACTTC. Its translation is CASSYSRTGAPYEQYF.

Remarks on this clone: Additional DNA sequences in this sample encode the identical CDR3. The rearrangement links TRBV4-3 to TRBJ2-7; 10 bases align to TRBD2. Germline CDR1 is LGHNA and CDR2 is YSLEER. V was pared by 1 base and J by 2 bases, with 2 bases of the junction left unmatched. CDR3 length equals 15 residues. Here the CDR3 reads CASSQVLAGAYEQYF. The CDR3 nucleotides are TGCGCCAGCAGCCAAGTTCTAGCGGGAGCCTACGAGCAGTACTTC.

V usage is TRBV21-1 and J usage is TRBJ1-5; TRBD1 is the table's D call, not checked against the DNA. TRBV21-1 is reported as a pseudogene. CDR3 length equals 15 residues. CDR3 sequence: CASSKVAGWNQPQHF. The CDR3 bases are TGTGCCAGCAGCAAAGTGGCAGGGTGGAATCAGCCCCAGCATTTT.

J is TRBJ2-3 and V is TRBV15; D call uncertain. The CDR3 has 15 amino acids. Deletions cut 8 bases from V and 1 base from J, with 16 bases between. The germline V gene has CDR1 LNHNV and CDR2 YYDKDF (reference sequence). CDR3: CATAGHSPCTDTQYF. For the CDR3, the DNA is TGTGCCACCGCCGGTCACAGTCCTTGCACAGATACGCAGTATTTT. The whole variable domain, remainder taken from reference TRBV15 and TRBJ2-3, is DAMVIQNPRYQVTQFGKPVTLSCSQTLNHNVMYWYQQKSSQAPKLLFHYYDKDFNNEADTPDNFQSRRPNTSFCFLDIRSPGLGDTAMYLCATAGHSPCTDTQYFGPGTRLTVL.

This clone was recorded once. V and J are TRBV4-3 and TRBJ2-7, with TRBD2 as a possible D gene (5 bases). Germline CDR1 LGHNA, CDR2 YSLEER. The CDR3 extends over 13 amino acids. The ends were cut back, 4 bases at V and 2 bases at J, with 9 bases in the middle. The CDR3 region has the DNA TGCGCCAGCAGCCCTCCCGGGGCCTACGAGCAGTACTTC. Translating gives CASSPPGAYEQYF.

This clone was observed once. The chain joins TRBV7-6 to TRBJ2-7, with D possibly matching TRBD2 (6 bases). This CDR3 has 16 residues. V was trimmed by 4 bases and J by 2 bases, leaving 18 bases between them. CDR1 and CDR2 (germline): SGHVS, FNYEAQ. CDR3 amino acids: CASSSGPGGVPYEQYF. The CDR3 region has the DNA TGTGCCAGCAGCTCGGGCCCTGGAGGGGTTCCCTACGAGCAGTACTTC.

This chain uses TRBV2 with TRBJ2-3; D perhaps matches TRBD1 (5 bases). Germline-derived CDR1 and CDR2 are SNHLY and FYNNEI. V was clipped by 3 bases and J by 5 bases, with 12 bases between them. The CDR3 is 14 residues long. CDR3 nucleotide sequence: TGTGCCAGCAGTGATCGGGCTAGGGGAGATACGCAGTATTTT. This sequence encodes CASSDRARGDTQYF. Full variable domain (missing parts from reference TRBV2 and TRBJ2-3): EPEVTQTPSHQVTQMGQEVILRCVPISNHLYFYWYRQILGQKVEFLVSFYNNEISEKSEIFDDQFSVERPDGSNFTLKIRSTKLEDSAMYFCASSDRARGDTQYFGPGTRLTVL.

The V and J genes are TRBV14 and TRBJ2-7; TRBD1 aligns across 7 bases. This CDR3 region has 15 residues. Germline V gene sequence: CDR1 SGHDN, CDR2 FVKESK. J was trimmed by 4 bases and V by 0 bases; bases with no gene match: 6. The CDR3 region is CASSQEAGGLYEQYF. In DNA form, the CDR3 reads TGTGCCAGCAGCCAAGAAGCAGGGGGTCTTTACGAGCAGTACTTC.

The chain couples TRBV7-9 to TRBJ2-1; D may be TRBD2 (5 bases). The CDR3 has 14 residues. Trimming shortened V by 8 bases and J by 0 bases, and 11 bases separated the two germline ends. Germline CDR1 reads SEHNR; CDR2 reads FQNEAQ (reference sequence). In DNA form, the CDR3 reads TGTGCCAGCTCCAGTACTAGCTCCTACAATGAGCAGTTCTTC. Protein product: CASSSTSSYNEQFF.

The chain has TRBV6-5 and TRBJ1-2; D possibly corresponds to TRBD1 (6 bases). This CDR3 region has 13 residues. Germline CDR1 MNHEY, CDR2 SVGAGI. Trimming stripped 6 bases from V and 6 bases from J, with 14 bases between. The CDR3: CASSTNRVHGYTF. In DNA form, the CDR3 reads TGTGCCAGCAGCACTAACAGGGTCCATGGCTACACCTTC.

This CDR3 reads CASSQVWNGSGYGYTF. The CDR3 bases are TGTGCCAGCAGCCAAGTGTGGAACGGCTCAGGGTATGGCTACACCTTC. The chain is built from TRBV4-2 and TRBJ1-2; tentatively, D is TRBD1 (5 bases). The ends were cut back, 1 base at V and 5 bases at J, with 17 bases in the middle. The CDR3 sequence is 16 residues long. From germline, CDR1 is LGHNA and CDR2 YNFKEQ.

V is TRBV27 and J is TRBJ2-7; TRBD1 matches 9 bases. The CDR3 consists of 13 residues. Unmatched junction bases numbered 5, after V lost 6 bases and J lost 5 bases. The germline V gene has CDR1 MNHEY and CDR2 SMNVEV (reference sequence). Here the CDR3 reads CASRTGGINEQYF. DNA for the CDR3: TGTGCCAGCAGGACAGGGGGGATCAACGAGCAGTACTTC.

The V gene is TRBV19, the J gene TRBJ2-3; TRBD2 matches at 10 bases. CDR3 length: 17 amino acids. The germline V gene has CDR1 LNHDA and CDR2 SQIVND (reference sequence). V lost 5 bases and J lost 6; bases outside the gene matches: 14. As DNA, the CDR3 is TGTGCCAGTAGTTCAACCGGAGCTAGCGGGGGTGGGGATACGCAGTATTTT. This encodes CASSSTGASGGGDTQYF.

This chain uses TRBV30 with TRBJ2-5; D remains unclear. The CDR3 runs 15 residues. Trimming stripped 0 bases from V and 1 base from J, with 12 bases between. CDR1 is GTSNPN and CDR2 is SVGIG in the germline V gene (reference sequence). The CDR3 here is CAWSVGLRLQETQYF. The CDR3, as DNA: TGTGCCTGGAGTGTGGGTCTGCGGCTCCAAGAGACCCAGTACTTC. Using reference TRBV30 and TRBJ2-5 for the parts outside the CDR3, the full variable domain is SQTIHQWPATLVQPVGSPLSLECTVEGTSNPNLYWYRQAAGRGLQLLFYSVGIGQISSEVPQNLSASRPQDRQFILSSKKLLLSDSGFYLCAWSVGLRLQETQYFGPGTRLLVL.

This sequence joins TRBV19 and TRBJ2-1, with TRBD2 identical over 8 bases. CDR3 size: 13 residues. Looked up from germline, CDR1 is LNHDA and CDR2 is SQIVND (reference sequence). With 4 bases clipped from V and 10 bases from J, the junction kept 6 bases outside the gene matches. The DNA of the CDR3 is TGTGCCAGTAGTACCCGGGGGGGCGTCGAGCAGTTCTTC. Its protein product is CASSTRGGVEQFF. Together with reference TRBV19 and TRBJ2-1, the CDR3 gives the full variable domain: DGGITQSPKYLFRKEGQNVTLSCEQNLNHDAMYWYRQDPGQGLRLIYYSQIVNDFQKGDIAEGYSVSREKKESFPLTVTSAQKNPTAFYLCASSTRGGVEQFFGPGTRLTVL.

The chain joins TRBV5-6 to TRBJ2-7, with 8 positions matching TRBD2. Per the germline V gene, CDR1 is SGHDT and CDR2 is YYEEEE. CDR3 size: 19 residues. With V trimmed by 0 bases and J by 1 base, 15 bases remained unmatched. In DNA form, the CDR3 reads TGTGCCAGCAGCTTGGCCCGGGGACTAGTCTCCCTAAGATCCTACGAGCAGTACTTC. Protein: CASSLARGLVSLRSYEQYF.